This passage covers 30 T cell receptor beta chains from one sample sequenced in a study of PD-1 blockade in classical Hodgkin lymphoma (dated by TCRdb to 2018 to 2020). The time point label of this sample denotes: cycle 2 day 1 (C2D1) of nivolumab. Relapse after autologous stem cell transplantation had occurred in all trial patients, and cohorts A, B and C were distinguished by prior brentuximab vedotin exposure. The library relied on the immunoSEQ multiplex PCR assay. The clones in this table, taken by TCRdb from immuneACCESS, are in-frame only. Not every clone is retained; where verified, under half of the shortfall comes from an unresolved V gene, and the cause of the rest is unknown. Counted in this sample were approximately 50,000 clones; around 67% of them appeared once. The ten most abundant clones make up over 12% of the sample. This specimen was peripheral blood mononuclear cells (PBMCs), taken before the second cycle of nivolumab. The receptors were gathered from a human donor with classical Hodgkin lymphoma.

This chain connects TRBV6-1 to TRBJ2-3, with 8 positions matching TRBD1. Germline loops: CDR1 MNHNS, CDR2 SASEGT. The CDR3 is made up of 14 amino acids. V was pared by 7 bases and J by 4 bases, with 7 bases of the junction left unmatched. CDR3 sequence reads: CASMTGANADTQYF. In DNA, the CDR3 is TGTGCCAGCATGACAGGGGCCAACGCAGATACGCAGTATTTT.

This sequence joins TRBV30 and TRBJ1-1; possible D gene TRBD1, 5 bases. The CDR3 loop spans 13 amino acids. The ends were cut back, 2 bases at V and 5 bases at J, with 12 bases in the middle. Germline loops: CDR1 GTSNPN, CDR2 SVGIG (reference sequence). The CDR3 bases are TGTGCCTGGAGTTTGGACATTGGGACTGAAGCTTTCTTT. Protein product: CAWSLDIGTEAFF. The entire variable domain, with the rest obtained from reference TRBV30 and TRBJ1-1, is as follows: SQTIHQWPATLVQPVGSPLSLECTVEGTSNPNLYWYRQAAGRGLQLLFYSVGIGQISSEVPQNLSASRPQDRQFILSSKKLLLSDSGFYLCAWSLDIGTEAFFGQGTRLTVV.

The DNA of the CDR3 is TGTGCCAGCAGTGTGGACAGCCATCAGCCCCAGCATTTT. It encodes CASSVDSHQPQHF. This sequence joins TRBV6-5 and TRBJ1-5, with D possibly TRBD1 on 6 matching bases. The CDR3 runs to 13 residues. Germline assignment: CDR1 MNHEY and CDR2 SVGAGI. The V gene lost 5 bases and the J gene lost 5 bases, with 10 bases spanning the gap.

The chain uses TRBV12-5 and TRBJ1-5; no firm D call. The CDR3 loop spans 12 amino acids. Germline V CDR1 and CDR2: LGHNT, FRNRAP. The V gene lost 7 bases and the J gene lost 0 bases, with 4 bases spanning the gap. The CDR3 bases are TGTGCTAGTGCTTATAGCAATCAGCCCCAGCATTTT. Protein sequence: CASAYSNQPQHF.

This clone occurred once. V is TRBV6-5 and J is TRBJ2-7; the match to TRBD2 covers 9 bases. V lost 1 base, J lost 6 bases, and 10 bases stayed unmatched. The CDR3 consists of 16 residues. Germline values: CDR1 MNHEY, CDR2 SVGAGI. The CDR3 sequence is CASSYWGLAPPGEQYF. The CDR3 coding sequence is TGTGCCAGCAGTTACTGGGGACTAGCCCCACCAGGCGAGCAGTACTTC.

This clone has a single count. The rearrangement links TRBV7-3 to TRBJ2-1; the match to TRBD2 covers 13 bases. V was clipped by 4 bases and J by 6 bases; unmatched bases: 6. CDR1 is SGHTA, CDR2 FQGTGA, per germline. The CDR3 contains 16 residues. This CDR3 reads CASSSRTSGSSNEQFF. CDR3 nucleotide sequence: TGTGCCAGCAGCTCCCGGACTAGCGGGAGTAGCAATGAGCAGTTCTTC.

J is TRBJ2-3 and V is TRBV7-2, with D possibly being TRBD2 (6 bases). Germline V gene sequence: CDR1 SGHTA, CDR2 FQGNSA. This CDR3 region has 14 residues. Trimming cost V 1 base and J 9 bases, with 14 bases left between them. CDR3 sequence: CASSLDPGEVTQYF. The CDR3 DNA reads as TGTGCCAGCAGCTTAGATCCGGGAGAGGTCACGCAGTATTTT.

V is TRBV10-3 and J is TRBJ2-7, with 7 bases fitting TRBD2. The V segment lost 10 bases and the J segment 3 bases; nucleotides outside the gene matches: 9. The germline V gene has CDR1 ENHRY and CDR2 SYGVKD. The CDR3 runs 13 residues. CDR3 sequence: CATAQRDRYEQYF. Written as DNA, the CDR3 is TGTGCCACCGCGCAGCGGGACCGCTACGAGCAGTACTTC.

This chain links TRBV7-3 with TRBJ2-3, with 7 positions matching TRBD2. The germline gives CDR1 SGHTA, CDR2 FQGTGA. V lost 1 base and J lost 0; bases outside the gene matches: 4. The CDR3 has 16 residues. The CDR3 DNA reads as TGTGCCAGCAGCTTAATGAGGGGAGGGAGCACAGATACGCAGTATTTT. It is translated as CASSLMRGGSTDTQYF.

The chain couples TRBV19 to TRBJ2-5; 8 bases align to TRBD2. The J call may be wrong; the DNA end is better matched by TRBJ2-7. Germline loops: CDR1 LNHDA, CDR2 SQIVND (reference sequence). The CDR3 sequence is 16 residues long. This CDR3 reads CASSIEETSGLYEQYF. The CDR3, as DNA: TGTGCCAGTAGTATCGAAGAAACTAGCGGACTTTACGAGCAGTACTTC.

This chain joins TRBV28 and TRBJ1-1; TRBD1 matches at 12 bases. This CDR3 has 17 residues. CDR1 MDHEN and CDR2 SYDVKM come from the germline V gene. Trimming removed 6 bases from V and 1 base from J; junction bases left unmatched: 9. This CDR3 reads CASRPFPGQGANTEAFF. The CDR3 bases are TGTGCCAGCAGACCGTTCCCGGGACAGGGGGCGAACACTGAAGCTTTCTTT.

The chain combines TRBV19 with TRBJ2-3; D gene ambiguous. The germline CDR1 and CDR2 sequences are LNHDA and SQIVND (reference sequence). V lost 5 bases, J lost 3 bases, and 15 bases lay in between. CDR3 length: 15 residues. The CDR3 nucleotides are TGTGCCAGTAGTCCGCGGACCTTAGGGACAGATACGCAGTATTTT. It is translated as CASSPRTLGTDTQYF.

The CDR3 bases are TGTGCCAGCACCCAGCGGGAGAGGACCTACGAGCAGTACTTC. Its protein product is CASTQRERTYEQYF. The J gene is TRBJ2-7, the V gene TRBV6-1; 8 bases are shared with TRBD2. The CDR3 contains 14 residues. With 7 bases clipped from V and 2 bases from J, the junction kept 7 bases outside the gene matches. Germline assignment: CDR1 MNHNS and CDR2 SASEGT.

This clone was picked up many times. The chain combines TRBV7-9 with TRBJ1-4; D is unresolved. V was clipped by 0 bases and J by 1 base, with 0 bases between them. CDR1 and CDR2 from the germline V gene are SEHNR and FQNEAQ (reference sequence). CDR3 length equals 13 residues. The CDR3 bases are TGTGCCAGCAGCTTAGCAACTAATGAAAAACTGTTTTTT. Translating gives CASSLATNEKLFF.

This clone was seen a handful of times. The V gene is TRBV6-6, the J gene TRBJ1-1; the D gene is possibly TRBD1 (6 bases). The CDR3 totals 16 residues. Trimming shortened V by 0 bases and J by 0 bases, and 11 bases separated the two germline ends. The germline gives CDR1 MNHNY, CDR2 SVGAGI (reference sequence). The CDR3 DNA is TGTGCCAGCAGTTACTCTAAGGACAGCTTGAACACTGAAGCTTTCTTT. Translated: CASSYSKDSLNTEAFF.

The rearrangement joins TRBV5-6 to TRBJ2-3, with TRBD2 matching over 11 bases. This CDR3 is built from 18 residues. V dropped 5 bases and J dropped 0; count of bases not matched to a gene: 11. Per the germline V gene, CDR1 is SGHDT and CDR2 is YYEEEE. This CDR3 reads CASRKLAGGPFSTDTQYF. The CDR3 nucleotides read TGTGCCAGCAGGAAATTAGCGGGAGGGCCTTTTAGCACAGATACGCAGTATTTT.

This clone was recorded only once. The chain combines TRBV10-3 with TRBJ2-3; 10 bases line up with TRBD2. V dropped 6 bases and J dropped 3; count of bases not matched to a gene: 6. Germline V lookup: CDR1 ENHRY, CDR2 SYGVKD. The CDR3 covers 15 residues. CDR3 DNA: TGTGCCATCAGCCTAGCGGGAGCTCTAACAGATACGCAGTATTTT. Translated: CAISLAGALTDTQYF.

The chain carries TRBV18 and TRBJ2-7; D not certain. V was trimmed by 0 bases and J by 13 bases, leaving 13 bases between them. Germline loops: CDR1 KGHSH, CDR2 LQKENI. CDR3 size: 12 residues. Here the CDR3 reads CASSPPGERLYF. The CDR3, as DNA: TGTGCCAGCTCACCACCGGGCGAGAGACTTTACTTC. Together with reference TRBV18 and TRBJ2-7, the CDR3 gives the full variable domain: NAGVMQNPRHLVRRRGQEARLRCSPMKGHSHVYWYRQLPEEGLKFMVYLQKENIIDESGMPKERFSAEFPKEGPSILRIQQVVRGDSAAYFCASSPPGERLYFGPGTRLTVT.

V and J are TRBV27 and TRBJ2-6; TRBD2 might be the D (7 bases). Per germline, CDR1 MNHEY and CDR2 SMNVEV (reference sequence). The CDR3 is made up of 19 amino acids. V was cut by 7 bases and J by 0 bases, with 22 bases left in between. In nucleotides, the CDR3 is TGTGCCAGCACCCTCCTGGGGGGGGGCAGGGGCTCTGGGGCCAACGTCCTGACTTTC. It yields the protein CASTLLGGGRGSGANVLTF. Complete variable domain (other parts from reference TRBV27 and TRBJ2-6): EAQVTQNPRYLITVTGKKLTVTCSQNMNHEYMSWYRQDPGLGLRQIYYSMNVEVTDKGDVPEGYKVSRKEKRNFPLILESPSPNQTSLYFCASTLLGGGRGSGANVLTFGAGSRLTVL.

This clone appeared once. The V and J genes are TRBV10-3 and TRBJ2-1, with unresolved D. Germline-derived CDR1 and CDR2 are ENHRY and SYGVKD. This CDR3 spans 12 amino acids. The germline V and J ends were trimmed by 6 bases and 9 bases, with 12 bases remaining between them. The CDR3 DNA reads TGTGCCATCAGCCTTACAGCTTCTGAGCAGTTCTTC. Its translation is CAISLTASEQFF.

The chain has TRBV9 and TRBJ2-1; D unresolved. The V gene's germline CDR1 is SGDLS and CDR2 YYNGEE. V lost 0 bases and J lost 3, with 13 bases in between. The CDR3 runs to 16 residues. The CDR3 nucleotides read TGTGCCAGCAGCGTAGGATCAGTCGGAATCTACAATGAGCAGTTCTTC. Residues: CASSVGSVGIYNEQFF.

The V gene is TRBV27, the J gene TRBJ2-2; D is undetermined. Germline loops: CDR1 MNHEY, CDR2 SMNVEV (reference sequence). Trimming pared 2 bases from V and 6 bases from J, leaving 4 bases between. The CDR3 runs 12 residues. As DNA, the CDR3 is TGTGCCAGCAGTTTAATTCCCGGGGAGCTGTTTTTT. This sequence encodes CASSLIPGELFF.

The genes are TRBV14 and TRBJ2-5; TRBD1 is a possible D gene (6 bases). The ends were cut back, 2 bases at V and 2 bases at J, with 9 bases in the middle. CDR1 is SGHDN and CDR2 is FVKESK in the germline V gene. The CDR3 sequence is 14 residues long. CDR3 in DNA: TGTGCCAGCAGCCAAATTACAGGGCAAGAGACCCAGTACTTC. Encoded protein: CASSQITGQETQYF.

This chain joins TRBV27 and TRBJ2-2; 7 nucleotides line up with TRBD1. After removal of 7 bases from V and 4 bases from J, the junction contained 6 bases not matched to a gene. The CDR3 covers 14 residues. CDR1 is MNHEY, CDR2 SMNVEV, per germline (reference sequence). The CDR3 loop reads CASTGTASTGELFF. For the CDR3, the DNA is TGTGCCAGCACGGGGACAGCGAGCACCGGGGAGCTGTTTTTT.

The chain uses TRBV6-1 and TRBJ1-2; the D gene is possibly TRBD1 (5 bases). This CDR3 has 14 amino acids. The germline V and J ends were trimmed by 0 bases and 4 bases, with 9 bases remaining between them. Germline V gene data show CDR1 as MNHNS and CDR2 as SASEGT. CDR3 sequence reads: CASSEAGDGYGYTF. The CDR3 DNA sequence: TGTGCCAGCAGTGAAGCCGGGGACGGCTATGGCTACACCTTC.

The CDR3 bases are TGTGCCAGCAGTTTAGACTCGAACGTCCTGACTTTC. This encodes CASSLDSNVLTF. The chain carries TRBV27 and TRBJ2-6; the D is unclear. Deletions cut 2 bases from V and 10 bases from J, with 6 bases between. Germline V CDR1 and CDR2: MNHEY, SMNVEV (reference sequence). The CDR3 consists of 12 residues. Full variable domain (missing parts from reference TRBV27 and TRBJ2-6): EAQVTQNPRYLITVTGKKLTVTCSQNMNHEYMSWYRQDPGLGLRQIYYSMNVEVTDKGDVPEGYKVSRKEKRNFPLILESPSPNQTSLYFCASSLDSNVLTFGAGSRLTVL.

The chain joins TRBV5-1 to TRBJ2-7; D unresolved. V was cut by 1 base and J by 3 bases, with 14 bases left in between. CDR1 and CDR2 (germline): SGHRS, YFSETQ. The CDR3 runs to 15 residues. The CDR3 loop is CASSLQTRSGYEQYF. CDR3 bases: TGCGCCAGCAGCTTGCAAACGCGGTCGGGCTACGAGCAGTACTTC.

The chain is built from TRBV7-9 and TRBJ1-3, with a tentative D call TRBD1 (6 bases). Germline V lookup: CDR1 SEHNR, CDR2 FQNEAQ (reference sequence). The CDR3 is made up of 16 amino acids. V lost 1 base to trimming and J lost 0 bases, with 10 bases between them. CDR3 DNA sequence: TGTGCCAGCAGCTTAGAGGGGGATTCCTCTGGAAACACCATATATTTT. Protein product: CASSLEGDSSGNTIYF.

The chain combines TRBV19 with TRBJ1-1, with a weak D call TRBD1 (6 bases). Germline lookup yields CDR1 LNHDA and CDR2 SQIVND (reference sequence). The CDR3 is 13 residues long. V dropped 6 bases and J dropped 6 bases, with 14 bases sitting between them. CDR3 nucleotides: TGTGCCAGTAGCACCAAGGGGGGGGCTGAAGCTTTCTTT. It codes for CASSTKGGAEAFF.

V and J are TRBV11-2 and TRBJ2-7, with a weak D call TRBD2 (6 bases). The germline V gene encodes CDR1 SGHAT and CDR2 FQNNGV. The germline V and J ends were trimmed by 5 bases and 1 base, with 18 bases remaining between them. The CDR3 covers 16 residues. CDR3 in amino acids: CASSLRVLADSYEQYF. The CDR3 DNA reads as TGTGCCAGCAGCCTAAGGGTACTAGCCGATTCCTACGAGCAGTACTTC. Looking up the rest from reference TRBV11-2 and TRBJ2-7 gives the full variable domain: EAGVAQSPRYKIIEKRQSVAFWCNPISGHATLYWYQQILGQGPKLLIQFQNNGVVDDSQLPKDRFSAERLKGVDSTLKIQPAKLEDSAVYLCASSLRVLADSYEQYFGPGTRLTVT.